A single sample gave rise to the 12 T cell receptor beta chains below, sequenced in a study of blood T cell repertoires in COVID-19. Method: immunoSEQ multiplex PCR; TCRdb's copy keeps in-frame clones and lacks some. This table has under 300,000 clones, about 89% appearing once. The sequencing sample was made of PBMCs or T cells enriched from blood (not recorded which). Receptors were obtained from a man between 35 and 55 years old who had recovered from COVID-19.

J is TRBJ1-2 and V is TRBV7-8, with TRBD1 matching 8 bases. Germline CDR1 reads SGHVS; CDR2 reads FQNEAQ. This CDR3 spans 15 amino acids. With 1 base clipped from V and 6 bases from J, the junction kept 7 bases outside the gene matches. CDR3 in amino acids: CASSLGSRGLDGYTF. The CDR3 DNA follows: TGTGCCAGCAGCTTAGGTTCCAGGGGGCTTGATGGCTACACCTTC.

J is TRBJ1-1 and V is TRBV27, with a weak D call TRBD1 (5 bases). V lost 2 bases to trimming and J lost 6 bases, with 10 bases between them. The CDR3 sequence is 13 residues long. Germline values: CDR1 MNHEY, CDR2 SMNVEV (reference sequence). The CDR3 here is CASSLGGKAEAFF. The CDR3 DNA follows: TGTGCCAGCAGTTTAGGGGGGAAGGCTGAAGCTTTCTTT.

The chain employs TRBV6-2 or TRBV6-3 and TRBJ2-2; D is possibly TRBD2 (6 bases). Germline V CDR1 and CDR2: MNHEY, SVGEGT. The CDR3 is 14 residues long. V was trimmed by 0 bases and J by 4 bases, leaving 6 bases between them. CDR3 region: CASSYSTSTGELFF. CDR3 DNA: TGTGCCAGCAGTTACTCGACTAGCACCGGGGAGCTGTTTTTT.

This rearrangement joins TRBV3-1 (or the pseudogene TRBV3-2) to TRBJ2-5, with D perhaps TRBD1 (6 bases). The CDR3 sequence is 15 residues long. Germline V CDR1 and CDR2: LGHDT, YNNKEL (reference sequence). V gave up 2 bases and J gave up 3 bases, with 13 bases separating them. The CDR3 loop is CASSQLRDKEETQYF. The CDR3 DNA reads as TGTGCCAGCAGCCAACTCCGGGACAAAGAAGAGACCCAGTACTTC.

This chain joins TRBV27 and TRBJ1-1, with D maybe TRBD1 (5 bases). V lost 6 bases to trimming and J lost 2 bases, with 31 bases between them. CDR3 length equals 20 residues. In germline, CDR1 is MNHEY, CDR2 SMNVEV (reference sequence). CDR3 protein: CASSRVLNYRTDPQNTEAFF. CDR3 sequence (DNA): TGTGCCAGCAGCCGCGTCCTCAATTACAGGACCGATCCACAAAACACTGAAGCTTTCTTT.

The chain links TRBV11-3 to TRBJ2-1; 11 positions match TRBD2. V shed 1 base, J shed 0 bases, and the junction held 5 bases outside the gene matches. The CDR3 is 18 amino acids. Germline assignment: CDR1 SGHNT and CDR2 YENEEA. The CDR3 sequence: CASSLVSSGGLSYNEQFF. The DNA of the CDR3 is TGTGCCAGCAGCTTAGTCTCTAGCGGGGGGCTCTCCTACAATGAGCAGTTCTTC.

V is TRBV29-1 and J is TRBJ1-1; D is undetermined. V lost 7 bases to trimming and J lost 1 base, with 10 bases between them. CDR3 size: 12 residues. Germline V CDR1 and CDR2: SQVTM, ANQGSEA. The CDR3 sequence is CSAWEGNTEAFF. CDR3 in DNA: TGCAGCGCTTGGGAGGGGAACACTGAAGCTTTCTTT.

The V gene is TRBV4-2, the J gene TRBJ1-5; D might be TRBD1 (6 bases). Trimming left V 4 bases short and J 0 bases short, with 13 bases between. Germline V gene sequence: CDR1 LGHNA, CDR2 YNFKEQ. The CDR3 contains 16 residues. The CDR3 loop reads CASSPPGGRSNQPQHF. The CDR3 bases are TGTGCCAGCAGCCCCCCTGGGGGCCGTAGCAATCAGCCCCAGCATTTT.

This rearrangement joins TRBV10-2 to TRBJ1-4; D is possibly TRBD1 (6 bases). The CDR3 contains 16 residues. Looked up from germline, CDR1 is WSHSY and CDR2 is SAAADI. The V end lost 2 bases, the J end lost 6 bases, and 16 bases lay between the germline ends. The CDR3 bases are TGCGCCAGCAGTGAGCCGTACAGGGCTCATGATGAAAAACTGTTTTTT. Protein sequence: CASSEPYRAHDEKLFF.

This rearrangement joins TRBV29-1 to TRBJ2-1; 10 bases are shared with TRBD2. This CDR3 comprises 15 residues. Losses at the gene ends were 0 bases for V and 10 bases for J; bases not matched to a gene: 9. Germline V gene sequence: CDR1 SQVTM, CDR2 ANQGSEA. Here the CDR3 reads CSVEDGLAVPTEQFF. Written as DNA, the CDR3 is TGCAGCGTTGAAGATGGACTAGCGGTCCCCACCGAGCAGTTCTTC.

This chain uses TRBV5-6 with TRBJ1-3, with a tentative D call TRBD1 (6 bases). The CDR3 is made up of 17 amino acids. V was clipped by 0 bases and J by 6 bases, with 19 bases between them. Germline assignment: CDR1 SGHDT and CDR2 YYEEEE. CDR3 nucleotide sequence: TGTGCCAGCAGCTTGGGATACAGGGCTCTCTCCGAAAACACCATATATTTT. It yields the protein CASSLGYRALSENTIYF.

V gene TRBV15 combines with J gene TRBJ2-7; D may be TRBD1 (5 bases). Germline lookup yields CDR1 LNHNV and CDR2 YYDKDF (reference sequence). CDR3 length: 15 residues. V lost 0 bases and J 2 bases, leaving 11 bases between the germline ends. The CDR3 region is CATSRDWGRTYEQYF. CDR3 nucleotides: TGTGCCACCAGCAGAGATTGGGGCAGAACCTACGAGCAGTACTTC.